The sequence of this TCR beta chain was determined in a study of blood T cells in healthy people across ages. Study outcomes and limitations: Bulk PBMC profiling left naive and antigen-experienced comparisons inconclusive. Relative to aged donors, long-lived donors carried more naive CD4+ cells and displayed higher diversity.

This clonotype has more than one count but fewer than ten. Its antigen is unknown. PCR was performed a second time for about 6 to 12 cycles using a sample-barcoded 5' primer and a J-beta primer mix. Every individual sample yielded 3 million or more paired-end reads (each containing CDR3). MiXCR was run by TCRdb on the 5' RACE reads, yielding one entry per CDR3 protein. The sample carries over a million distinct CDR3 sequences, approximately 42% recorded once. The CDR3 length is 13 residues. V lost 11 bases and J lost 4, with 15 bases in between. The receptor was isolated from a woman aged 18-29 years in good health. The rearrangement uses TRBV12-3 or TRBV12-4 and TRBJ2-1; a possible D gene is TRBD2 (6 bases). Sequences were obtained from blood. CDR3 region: CAGAREVYNEQFF. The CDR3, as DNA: TGTGCCGGGGCAAGGGAGGTTTACAATGAGCAGTTCTTC.